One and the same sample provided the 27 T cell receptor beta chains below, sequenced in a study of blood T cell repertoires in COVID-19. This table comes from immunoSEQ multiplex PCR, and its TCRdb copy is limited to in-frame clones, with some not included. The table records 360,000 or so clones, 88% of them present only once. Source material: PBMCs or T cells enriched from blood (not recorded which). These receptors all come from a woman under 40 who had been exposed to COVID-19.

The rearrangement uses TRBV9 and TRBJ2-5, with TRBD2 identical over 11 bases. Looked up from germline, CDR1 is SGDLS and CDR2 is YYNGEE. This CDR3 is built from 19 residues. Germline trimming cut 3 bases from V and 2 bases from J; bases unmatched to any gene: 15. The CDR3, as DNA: TGTGCCAGCAGCGGGGTTGGACTAGCGGGCTTTCCACCTCAAGAGACCCAGTACTTC. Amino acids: CASSGVGLAGFPPQETQYF.

DNA for the CDR3: TGTGCCTGGAGTGTATCCGGGAACAAAAACATTCAGTACTTC. This sequence encodes CAWSVSGNKNIQYF. J is TRBJ2-4 and V is TRBV30, with a possible D match to TRBD2 (5 bases). V was trimmed by 0 bases and J by 3 bases, leaving 9 bases between them. Looked up from germline, CDR1 is GTSNPN and CDR2 is SVGIG (reference sequence). CDR3 size: 14 residues.

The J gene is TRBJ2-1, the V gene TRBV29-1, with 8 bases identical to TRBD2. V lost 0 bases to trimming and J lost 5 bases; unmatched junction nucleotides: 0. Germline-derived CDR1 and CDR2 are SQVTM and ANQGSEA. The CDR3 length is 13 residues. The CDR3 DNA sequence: TGCAGCGTTGAAGAGCGGGGGGACAATGAGCAGTTCTTC. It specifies CSVEERGDNEQFF.

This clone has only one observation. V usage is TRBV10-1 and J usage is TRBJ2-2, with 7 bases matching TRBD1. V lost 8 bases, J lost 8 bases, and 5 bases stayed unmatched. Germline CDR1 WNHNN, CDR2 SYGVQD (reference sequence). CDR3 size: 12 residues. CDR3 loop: CASVKGAGELFF. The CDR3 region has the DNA TGCGCCAGCGTGAAGGGGGCGGGGGAGCTGTTTTTT.

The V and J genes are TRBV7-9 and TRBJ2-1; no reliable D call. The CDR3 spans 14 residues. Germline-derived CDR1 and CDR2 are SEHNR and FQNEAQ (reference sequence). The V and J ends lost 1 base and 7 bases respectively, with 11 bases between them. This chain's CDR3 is CASSLEVAGNEQFF. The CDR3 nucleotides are TGTGCCAGCAGCTTAGAGGTGGCCGGGAATGAGCAGTTCTTC.

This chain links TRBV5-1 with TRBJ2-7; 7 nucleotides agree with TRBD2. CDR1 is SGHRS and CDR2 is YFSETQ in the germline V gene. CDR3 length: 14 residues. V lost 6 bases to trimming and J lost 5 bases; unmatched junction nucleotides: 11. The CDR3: CASKFGTGRDEQYF. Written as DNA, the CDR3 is TGCGCCAGCAAGTTCGGGACGGGGAGGGACGAGCAGTACTTC.

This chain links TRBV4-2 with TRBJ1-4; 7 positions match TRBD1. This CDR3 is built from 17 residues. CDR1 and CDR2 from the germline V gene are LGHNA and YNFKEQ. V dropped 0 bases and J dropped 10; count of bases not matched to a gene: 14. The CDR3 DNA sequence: TGTGCCAGCAGCCAAGATAGGTTGAGGGGGCGATTTTTAAAACTGTTTTTT. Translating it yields CASSQDRLRGRFLKLFF.

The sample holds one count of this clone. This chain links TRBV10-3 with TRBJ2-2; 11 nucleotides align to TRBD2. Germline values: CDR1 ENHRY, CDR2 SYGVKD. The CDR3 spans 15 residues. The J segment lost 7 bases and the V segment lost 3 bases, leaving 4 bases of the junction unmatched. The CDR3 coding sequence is TGTGCCATCAGTGATAGCGGGAGGGCCGGCGGGGAGCTGTTTTTT. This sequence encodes CAISDSGRAGGELFF.

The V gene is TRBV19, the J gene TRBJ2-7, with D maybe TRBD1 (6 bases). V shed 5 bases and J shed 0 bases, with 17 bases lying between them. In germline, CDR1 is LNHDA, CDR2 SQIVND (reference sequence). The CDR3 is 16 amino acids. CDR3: CASSYAGTFVSYEQYF. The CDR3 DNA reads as TGTGCCAGTAGTTACGCCGGGACATTCGTCTCCTACGAGCAGTACTTC.

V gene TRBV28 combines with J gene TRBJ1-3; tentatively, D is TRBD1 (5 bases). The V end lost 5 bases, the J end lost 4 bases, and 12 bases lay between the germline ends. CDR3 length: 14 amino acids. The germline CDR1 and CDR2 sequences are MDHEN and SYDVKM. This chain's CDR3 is CASSRQGAGNTIYF. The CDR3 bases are TGTGCCAGCAGTCGCCAAGGGGCCGGAAACACCATATATTTT.

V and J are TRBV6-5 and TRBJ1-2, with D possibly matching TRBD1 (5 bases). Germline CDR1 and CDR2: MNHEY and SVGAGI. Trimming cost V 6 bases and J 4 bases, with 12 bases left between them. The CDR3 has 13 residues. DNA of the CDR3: TGTGCCAGCAGATATCCTAGGGGCTATGGCTACACCTTC. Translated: CASRYPRGYGYTF.

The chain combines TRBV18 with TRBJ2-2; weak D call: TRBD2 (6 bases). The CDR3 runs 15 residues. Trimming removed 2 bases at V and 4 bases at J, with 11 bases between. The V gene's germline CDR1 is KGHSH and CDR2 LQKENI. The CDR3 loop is CASSPTGDRTGELFF. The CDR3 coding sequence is TGTGCCAGCTCACCAACGGGGGATCGCACCGGGGAGCTGTTTTTT.

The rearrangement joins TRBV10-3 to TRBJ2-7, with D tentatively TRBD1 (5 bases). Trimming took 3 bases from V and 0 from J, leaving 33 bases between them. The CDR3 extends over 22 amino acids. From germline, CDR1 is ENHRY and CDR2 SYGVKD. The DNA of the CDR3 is TGTGCCATCAGTGATGTCCGGGTTAGTTTCGCCCTTATCCCAGACAGCTCCTACGAGCAGTACTTC. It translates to CAISDVRVSFALIPDSSYEQYF.

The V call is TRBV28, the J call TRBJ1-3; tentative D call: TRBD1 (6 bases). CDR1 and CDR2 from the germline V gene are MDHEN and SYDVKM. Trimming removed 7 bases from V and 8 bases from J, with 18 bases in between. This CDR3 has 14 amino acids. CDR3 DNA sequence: TGTGCCAGCACTAAAGGGGACACGGCTTACACCATATATTTT. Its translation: CASTKGDTAYTIYF.

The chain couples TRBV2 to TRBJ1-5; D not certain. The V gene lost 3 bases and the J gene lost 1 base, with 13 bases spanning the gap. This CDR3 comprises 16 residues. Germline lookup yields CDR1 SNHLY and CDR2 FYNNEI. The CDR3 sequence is CASSDWRDRSNQPQHF. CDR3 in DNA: TGTGCCAGCAGTGATTGGCGGGATCGGAGCAATCAGCCCCAGCATTTT.

CDR3 amino acids: CASSSPSRETDEQFF. The CDR3, as DNA: TGTGCCAGCAGTTCCCCCTCGCGGGAGACTGATGAGCAGTTCTTC. This chain joins TRBV28 and TRBJ2-1, with 7 bases matching TRBD2. The length of the CDR3 is 15 residues. Losses at the gene ends were 4 bases for V and 8 bases for J; bases not matched to a gene: 11. Germline V gene data show CDR1 as MDHEN and CDR2 as SYDVKM.

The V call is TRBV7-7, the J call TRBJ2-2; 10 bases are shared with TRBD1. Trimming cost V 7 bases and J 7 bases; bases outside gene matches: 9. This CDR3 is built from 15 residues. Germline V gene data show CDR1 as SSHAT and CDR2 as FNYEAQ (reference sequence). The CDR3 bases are TGTGCCAGCATCCAAACCGGGACAGGGGACGGGGAGCTGTTTTTT. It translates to CASIQTGTGDGELFF.

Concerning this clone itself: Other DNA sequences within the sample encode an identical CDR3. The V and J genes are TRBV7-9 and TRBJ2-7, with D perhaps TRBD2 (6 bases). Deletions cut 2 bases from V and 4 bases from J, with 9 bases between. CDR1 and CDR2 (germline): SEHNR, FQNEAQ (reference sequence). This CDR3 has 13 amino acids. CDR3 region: CASSLRDSYEQYF. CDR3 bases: TGTGCCAGCAGCTTAAGGGACTCATACGAGCAGTACTTC. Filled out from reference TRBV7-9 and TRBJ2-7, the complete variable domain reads DTGVSQNPRHKITKRGQNVTFRCDPISEHNRLYWYRQTLGQGPEFLTYFQNEAQLEKSRLLSDRFSAERPKGSFSTLEIQRTEQGDSAMYLCASSLRDSYEQYFGPGTRLTVT.

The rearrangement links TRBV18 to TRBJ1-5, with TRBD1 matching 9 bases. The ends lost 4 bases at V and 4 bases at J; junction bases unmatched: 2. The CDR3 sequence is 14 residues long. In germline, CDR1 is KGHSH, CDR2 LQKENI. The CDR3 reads CASSLGTGNQPQHF. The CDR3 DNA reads TGTGCCAGCTCACTCGGGACAGGGAATCAGCCCCAGCATTTT.

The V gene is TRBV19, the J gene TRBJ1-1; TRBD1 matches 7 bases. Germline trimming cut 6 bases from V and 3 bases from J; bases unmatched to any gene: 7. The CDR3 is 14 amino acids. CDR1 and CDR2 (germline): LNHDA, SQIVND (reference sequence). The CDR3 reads CASREGAWDTEAFF. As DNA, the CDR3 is TGTGCCAGTAGGGAGGGGGCGTGGGACACTGAAGCTTTCTTT.

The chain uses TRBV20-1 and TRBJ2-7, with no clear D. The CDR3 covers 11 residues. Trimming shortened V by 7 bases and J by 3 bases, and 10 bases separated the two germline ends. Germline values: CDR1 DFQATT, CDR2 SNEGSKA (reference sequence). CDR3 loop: CSELIDYEQYF. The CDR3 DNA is TGCAGTGAACTGATCGACTACGAGCAGTACTTC.

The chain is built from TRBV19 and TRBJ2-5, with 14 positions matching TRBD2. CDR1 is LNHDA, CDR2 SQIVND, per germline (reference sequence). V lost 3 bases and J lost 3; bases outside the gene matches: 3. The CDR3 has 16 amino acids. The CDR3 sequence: CASSMGTSGSEETQYF. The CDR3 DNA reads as TGTGCCAGTAGTATGGGGACTAGCGGGAGTGAAGAGACCCAGTACTTC.

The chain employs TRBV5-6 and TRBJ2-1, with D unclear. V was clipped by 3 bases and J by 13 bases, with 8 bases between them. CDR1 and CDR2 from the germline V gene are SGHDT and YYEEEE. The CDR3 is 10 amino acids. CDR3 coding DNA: TGTGCCAGCAGCTCCCCGACTCAGTTCTTC. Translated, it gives CASSSPTQFF.

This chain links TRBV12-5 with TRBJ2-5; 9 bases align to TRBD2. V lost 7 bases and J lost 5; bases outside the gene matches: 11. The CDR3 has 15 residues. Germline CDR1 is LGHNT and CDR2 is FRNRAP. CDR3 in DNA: TGTGCTAGTGCTCTTGGGGCGGGAGGGCCGGAGACCCAGTACTTC. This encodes CASALGAGGPETQYF.

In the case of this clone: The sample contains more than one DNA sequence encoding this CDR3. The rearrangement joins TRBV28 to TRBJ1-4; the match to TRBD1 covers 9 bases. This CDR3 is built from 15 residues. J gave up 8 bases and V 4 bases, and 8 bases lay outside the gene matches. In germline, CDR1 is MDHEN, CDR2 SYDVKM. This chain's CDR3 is CASSSSGQGGEKLFF. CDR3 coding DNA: TGTGCCAGCAGTTCATCGGGACAGGGAGGAGAAAAACTGTTTTTT.

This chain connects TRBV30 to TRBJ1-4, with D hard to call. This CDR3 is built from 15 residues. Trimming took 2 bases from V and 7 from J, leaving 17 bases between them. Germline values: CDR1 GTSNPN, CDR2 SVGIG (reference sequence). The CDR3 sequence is CAWSPWASSGEKLFF. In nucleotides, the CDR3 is TGTGCCTGGAGTCCATGGGCGTCAAGTGGTGAAAAACTGTTTTTT.

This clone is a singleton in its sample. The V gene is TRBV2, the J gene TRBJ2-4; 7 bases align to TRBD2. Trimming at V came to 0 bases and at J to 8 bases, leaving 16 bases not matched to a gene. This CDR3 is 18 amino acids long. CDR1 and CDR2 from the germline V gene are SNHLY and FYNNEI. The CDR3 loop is CASSEAGMSLASLDIQYF. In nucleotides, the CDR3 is TGTGCCAGCAGTGAAGCCGGGATGTCACTAGCGTCTTTAGACATTCAGTACTTC.